A selection of T cell receptor beta chains follows, all from one sample in a study of molecular identifiers for immune sequencing clone quantification. MiXCR, run by TCRdb on the PCR reads, gives a single entry per CDR3 protein. The sample lists just under 650,000 distinct CDR3 sequences; 20% were seen once. Sequencing used naive CD8+ T cells from blood, with Jurkat cell RNA spiked in. Receptor source: a human donor in good health. Some libraries in this study had Jurkat cell RNA spiked in. Each CDR3 is given with its conserved first and last residue. The D gene is left open where the match is weak.

D gene | V gene | CDR3 protein
. | TRBV12-3/TRBV12-4 | CASSHPLTRPTGELFF
TRBD1 | TRBV28 | CASSLPGQGGGYTF
. | TRBV28 | CASGFRTGKSYEQYF
. | TRBV9 | CASSGRAGYEQYF
. | TRBV29-1 | CSVEEGTRDYGYTF
TRBD1 | TRBV20-1 | CSARVSGTATYNSPLHF
. | TRBV6-2/TRBV6-3 | CASSSGAGCYEQYF
. | TRBV18 | CASSPPWGREVYEQYF
. | TRBV11-2 | CASSYGPKPDYEQYF
. | TRBV27 | CASSFPGVSNEQFF
. | TRBV6-5 | CASKIQSSYNEQFF
. | TRBV5-1 | CASSRWQNTEAFF
. | TRBV7-9 | CASSRPGQKETQYF
. | TRBV23-1 | CASSHDTCDRLNSPLHF
TRBD1 | TRBV6-6 | CASSYPEDRGSLTDTQYF
. | TRBV14 | CASSQEGYREQFF
. | TRBV4-3 | CASNQDLQDYEQYF